This T cell receptor beta chain was recorded in a study of CD8 T cells in Susac syndrome. TEMRA cells were FACS-enriched, with CD8+ and CD4+ T cells isolated negatively. A quantity of about 0.5 to 1 ug RNA underwent reverse transcription using random hexamers. The CDR3 of TCR beta was amplified by immunoSEQ multiplex PCR across 54 Vbeta and 13 Jbeta. TCRdb re-analysed the immunoSEQ multiplex PCR reads in MiXCR, keeping a single row per CDR3 protein. The repertoire includes about 110,000 distinct CDR3 sequences, approximately 96% of them detected once, and 0.096% sits in the top ten. The sequenced sample was CD4+ T cells from PBMCs. The clonotype comes from a human donor in good health.

CDR3 loop: CATRRDRGHLDEQYF. CDR3 bases: TGTGCCACCAGACGGGACAGGGGGCACCTTGACGAGCAGTACTTC. The chain uses TRBV24-1 and TRBJ2-7; 12 bases line up with TRBD1. CDR1 and CDR2 from the germline V gene are KGHDR and SFDVKD. The CDR3 extends over 15 amino acids. Trimming took 7 bases from V and 5 from J; bases not matched to a gene: 8.